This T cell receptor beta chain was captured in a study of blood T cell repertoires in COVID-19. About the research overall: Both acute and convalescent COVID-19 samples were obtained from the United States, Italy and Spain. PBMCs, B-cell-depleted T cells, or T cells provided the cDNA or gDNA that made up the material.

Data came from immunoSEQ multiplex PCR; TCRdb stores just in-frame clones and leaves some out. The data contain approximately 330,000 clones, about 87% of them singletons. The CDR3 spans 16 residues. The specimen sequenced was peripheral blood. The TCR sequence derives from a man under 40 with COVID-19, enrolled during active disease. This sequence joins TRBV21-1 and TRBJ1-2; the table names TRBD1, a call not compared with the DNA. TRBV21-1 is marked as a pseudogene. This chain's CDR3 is CASSKVSGGRRYGYTF. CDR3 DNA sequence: TGTGCCAGCAGCAAAGTTTCAGGGGGGCGACGCTATGGCTACACCTTC.